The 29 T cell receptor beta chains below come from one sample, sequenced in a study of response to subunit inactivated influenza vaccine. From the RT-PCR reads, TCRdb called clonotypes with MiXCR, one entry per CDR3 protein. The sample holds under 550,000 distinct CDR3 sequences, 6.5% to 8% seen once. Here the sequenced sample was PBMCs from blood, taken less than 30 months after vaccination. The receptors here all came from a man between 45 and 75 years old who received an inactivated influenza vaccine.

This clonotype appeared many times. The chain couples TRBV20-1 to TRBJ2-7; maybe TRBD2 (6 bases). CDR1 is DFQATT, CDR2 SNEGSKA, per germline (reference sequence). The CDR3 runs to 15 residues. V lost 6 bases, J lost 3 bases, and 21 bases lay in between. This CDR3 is CSAREPVTESYEQYF. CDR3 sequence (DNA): TGCAGTGCCCGGGAGCCTGTCACCGAAAGCTACGAGCAGTACTTC.

CDR3 region: CSASDGNYEQYF. CDR3 in DNA: TGCAGTGCTAGTGACGGCAACTACGAGCAGTACTTC. The chain recombines TRBV20-1 with TRBJ2-7; D unclear. CDR3 length: 12 amino acids. CDR1 is DFQATT and CDR2 is SNEGSKA in the germline V gene (reference sequence). With 3 bases removed from V and 3 bases from J, the gap between germline ends came to 9 bases.

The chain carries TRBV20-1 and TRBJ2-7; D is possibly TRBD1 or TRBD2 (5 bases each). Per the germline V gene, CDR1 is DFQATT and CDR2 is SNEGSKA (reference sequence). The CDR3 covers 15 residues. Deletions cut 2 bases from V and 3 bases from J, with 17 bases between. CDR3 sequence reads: CSARSPIGAGYEQYF. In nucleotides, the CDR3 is TGCAGTGCTAGAAGTCCCATCGGGGCTGGCTACGAGCAGTACTTC.

CDR3 coding DNA: TGTGCCAGCAGCTCATCGGGAGGGGTCGTTGGGCAGTACTTC. It specifies CASSSSGGVVGQYF. J is TRBJ2-7 and V is TRBV28; 8 positions match TRBD2. This CDR3 comprises 14 residues. V gave up 6 bases and J gave up 9 bases; unmatched junction bases: 13. Germline values: CDR1 MDHEN, CDR2 SYDVKM.

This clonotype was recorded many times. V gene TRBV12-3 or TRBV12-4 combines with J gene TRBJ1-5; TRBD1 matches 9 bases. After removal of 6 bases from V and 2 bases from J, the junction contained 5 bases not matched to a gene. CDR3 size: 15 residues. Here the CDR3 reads CASRARTGGNQPQHF. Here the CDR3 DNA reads TGTGCCAGCAGGGCCCGGACAGGGGGCAATCAGCCCCAGCATTTT.

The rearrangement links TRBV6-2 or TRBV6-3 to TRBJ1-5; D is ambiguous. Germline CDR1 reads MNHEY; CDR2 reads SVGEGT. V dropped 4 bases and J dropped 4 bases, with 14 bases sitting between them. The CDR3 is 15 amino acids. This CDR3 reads CASSSLRSLNQPQHF. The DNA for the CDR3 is TGTGCCAGCAGTTCGTTACGGAGCTTAAATCAGCCCCAGCATTTT.

The CDR3 bases are TGTGCCTGGAGTGTGACGGGAGGTTTGGACGAGCAGTACTTC. It is translated as CAWSVTGGLDEQYF. V usage is TRBV30 and J usage is TRBJ2-7; TRBD2 matches at 7 bases. Germline CDR1 is GTSNPN and CDR2 is SVGIG (reference sequence). V was pared by 0 bases and J by 5 bases, with 7 bases of the junction left unmatched. This CDR3 comprises 14 residues.

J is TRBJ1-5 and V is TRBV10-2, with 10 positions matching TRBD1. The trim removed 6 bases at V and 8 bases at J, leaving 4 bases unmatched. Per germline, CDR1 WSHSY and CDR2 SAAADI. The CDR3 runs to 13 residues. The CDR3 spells CASRGQGPEPQHF. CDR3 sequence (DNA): TGCGCCAGCAGGGGACAGGGGCCGGAGCCCCAGCATTTT.

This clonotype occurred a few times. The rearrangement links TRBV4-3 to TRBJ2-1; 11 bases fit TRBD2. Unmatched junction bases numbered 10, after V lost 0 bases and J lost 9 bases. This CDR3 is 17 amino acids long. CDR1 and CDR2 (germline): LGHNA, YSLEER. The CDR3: CASSQDSASGGWGEQFF. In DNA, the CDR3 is TGCGCCAGCAGCCAAGATTCTGCTAGCGGGGGGTGGGGTGAGCAGTTCTTC.

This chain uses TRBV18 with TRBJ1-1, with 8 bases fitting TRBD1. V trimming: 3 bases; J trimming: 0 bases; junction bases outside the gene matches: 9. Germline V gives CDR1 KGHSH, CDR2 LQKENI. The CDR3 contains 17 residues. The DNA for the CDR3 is TGTGCCAGCTCACCCCGACAGGGGTCTACTGTGAACACTGAAGCTTTCTTT. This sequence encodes CASSPRQGSTVNTEAFF.

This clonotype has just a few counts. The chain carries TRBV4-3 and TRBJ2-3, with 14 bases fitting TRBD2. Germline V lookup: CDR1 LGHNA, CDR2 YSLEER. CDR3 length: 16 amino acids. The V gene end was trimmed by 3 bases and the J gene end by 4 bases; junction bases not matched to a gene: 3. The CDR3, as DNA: TGCGCCAGCAGCCAGGGACTAGCGGGAGTGGCAGATACGCAGTATTTT. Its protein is CASSQGLAGVADTQYF.

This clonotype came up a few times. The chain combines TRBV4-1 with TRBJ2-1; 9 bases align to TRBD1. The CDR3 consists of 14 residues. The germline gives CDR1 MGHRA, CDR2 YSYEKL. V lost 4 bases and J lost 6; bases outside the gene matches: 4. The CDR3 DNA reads TGCGCCAGCAGCCCTGCGGACAGGGGCAATGAGCAGTTCTTC. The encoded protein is CASSPADRGNEQFF.

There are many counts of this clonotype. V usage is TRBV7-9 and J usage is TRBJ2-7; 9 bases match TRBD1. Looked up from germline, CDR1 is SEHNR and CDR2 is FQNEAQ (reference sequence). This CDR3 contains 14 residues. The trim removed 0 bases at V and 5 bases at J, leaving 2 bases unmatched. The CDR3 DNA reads TGTGCCAGCAGCTTAGCGGACAGGGGAGACGAGCAGTACTTC. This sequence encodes CASSLADRGDEQYF.

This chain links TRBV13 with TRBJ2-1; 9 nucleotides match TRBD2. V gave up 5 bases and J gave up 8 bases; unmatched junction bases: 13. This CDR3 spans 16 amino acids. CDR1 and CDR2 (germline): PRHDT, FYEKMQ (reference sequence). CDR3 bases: TGTGCCAGCAGCCAAGGGAGTCTAGCGGGACCCTATGAGCAGTTCTTC. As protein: CASSQGSLAGPYEQFF.

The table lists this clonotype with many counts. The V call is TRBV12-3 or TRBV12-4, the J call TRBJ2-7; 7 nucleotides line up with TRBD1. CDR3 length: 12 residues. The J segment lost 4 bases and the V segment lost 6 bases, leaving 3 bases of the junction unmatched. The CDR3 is CASSPDRYEQYF. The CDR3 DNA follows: TGTGCCAGCAGCCCGGACAGGTACGAGCAGTACTTC.

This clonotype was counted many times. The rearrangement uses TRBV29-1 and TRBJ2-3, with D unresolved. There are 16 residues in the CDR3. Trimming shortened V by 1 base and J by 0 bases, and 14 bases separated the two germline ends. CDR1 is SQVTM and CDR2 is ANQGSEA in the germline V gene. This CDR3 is CSVEGPTSGSTDTQYF. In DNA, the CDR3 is TGCAGCGTTGAAGGCCCGACTTCCGGTAGCACAGATACGCAGTATTTT.

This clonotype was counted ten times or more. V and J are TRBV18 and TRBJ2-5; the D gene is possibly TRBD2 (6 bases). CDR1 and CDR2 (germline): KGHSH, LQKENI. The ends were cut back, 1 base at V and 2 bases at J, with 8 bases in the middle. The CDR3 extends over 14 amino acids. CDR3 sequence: CASSPRRGQETQYF. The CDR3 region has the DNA TGTGCCAGCTCACCACGGCGGGGACAAGAGACCCAGTACTTC.

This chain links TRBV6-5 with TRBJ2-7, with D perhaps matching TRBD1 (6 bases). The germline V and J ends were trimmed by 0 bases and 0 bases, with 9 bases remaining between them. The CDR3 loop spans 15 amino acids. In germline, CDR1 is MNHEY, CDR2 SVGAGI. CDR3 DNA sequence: TGTGCCAGCAGTTACTCGTCAGGGGCCTCCTACGAGCAGTACTTC. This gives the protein CASSYSSGASYEQYF.

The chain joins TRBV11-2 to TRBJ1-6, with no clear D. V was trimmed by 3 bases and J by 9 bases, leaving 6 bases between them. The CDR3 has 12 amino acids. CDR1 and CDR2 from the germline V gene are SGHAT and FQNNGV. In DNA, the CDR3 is TGTGCCAGCAGCTTTCCGGCTTCACCCCTCCACTTT. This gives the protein CASSFPASPLHF. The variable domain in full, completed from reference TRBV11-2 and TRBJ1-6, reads EAGVAQSPRYKIIEKRQSVAFWCNPISGHATLYWYQQILGQGPKLLIQFQNNGVVDDSQLPKDRFSAERLKGVDSTLKIQPAKLEDSAVYLCASSFPASPLHFGNGTRLTVT.

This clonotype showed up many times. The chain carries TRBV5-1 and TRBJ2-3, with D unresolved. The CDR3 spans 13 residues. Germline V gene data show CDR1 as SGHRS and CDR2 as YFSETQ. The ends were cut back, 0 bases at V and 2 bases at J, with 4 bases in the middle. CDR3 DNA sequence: TGCGCCAGCAGCTTGGGACACACAGATACGCAGTATTTT. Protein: CASSLGHTDTQYF.

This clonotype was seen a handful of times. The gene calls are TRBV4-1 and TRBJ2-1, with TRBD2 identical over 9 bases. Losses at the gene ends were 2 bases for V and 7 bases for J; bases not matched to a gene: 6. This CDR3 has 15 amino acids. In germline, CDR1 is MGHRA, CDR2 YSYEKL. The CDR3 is CASSQFSGSPNEQFF. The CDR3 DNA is TGCGCCAGCAGCCAATTTAGCGGGAGTCCAAATGAGCAGTTCTTC.

CDR3 region: CASSKALWTGELFF. As DNA, the CDR3 is TGTGCCAGCAGCAAAGCGCTCTGGACCGGGGAGCTGTTTTTT. The chain employs TRBV21-1 and TRBJ2-2. TRBV21-1 is labeled a pseudogene. This CDR3 is built from 14 residues.

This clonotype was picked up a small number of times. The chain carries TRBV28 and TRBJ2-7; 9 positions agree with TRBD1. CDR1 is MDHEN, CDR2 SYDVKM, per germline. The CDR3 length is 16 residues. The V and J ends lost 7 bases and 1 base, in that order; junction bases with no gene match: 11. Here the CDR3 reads CASTAGTGQGSYEQYF. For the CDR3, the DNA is TGTGCCAGCACCGCCGGAACGGGACAGGGATCCTACGAGCAGTACTTC.

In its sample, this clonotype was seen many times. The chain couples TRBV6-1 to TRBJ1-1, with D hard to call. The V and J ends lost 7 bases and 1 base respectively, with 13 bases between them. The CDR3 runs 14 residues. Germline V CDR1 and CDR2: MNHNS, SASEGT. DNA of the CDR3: TGTGCCAGCACCACCCTCAACGGGAACACTGAAGCTTTCTTT. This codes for CASTTLNGNTEAFF.

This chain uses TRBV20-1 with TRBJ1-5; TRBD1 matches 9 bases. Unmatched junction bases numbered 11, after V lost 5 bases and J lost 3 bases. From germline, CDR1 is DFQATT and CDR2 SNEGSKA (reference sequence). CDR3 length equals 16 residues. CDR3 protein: CSAPTQGDRVNQPQHF. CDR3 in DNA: TGCAGTGCTCCCACCCAAGGGGACAGGGTCAATCAGCCCCAGCATTTT.

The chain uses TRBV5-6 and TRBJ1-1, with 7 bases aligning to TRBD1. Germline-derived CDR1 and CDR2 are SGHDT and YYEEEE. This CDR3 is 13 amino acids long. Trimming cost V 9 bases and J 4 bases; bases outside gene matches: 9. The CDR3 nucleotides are TGTGCCACCTTACAGGGGAGCAGCACTGAAGCTTTCTTT. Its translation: CATLQGSSTEAFF.

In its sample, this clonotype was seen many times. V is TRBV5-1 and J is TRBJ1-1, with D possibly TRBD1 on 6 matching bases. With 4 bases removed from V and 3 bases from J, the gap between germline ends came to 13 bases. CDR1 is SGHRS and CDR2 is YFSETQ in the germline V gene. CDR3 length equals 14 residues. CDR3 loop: CASSPADSYTEAFF. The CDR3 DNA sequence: TGCGCCAGCAGCCCGGCGGACAGTTACACTGAAGCTTTCTTT.

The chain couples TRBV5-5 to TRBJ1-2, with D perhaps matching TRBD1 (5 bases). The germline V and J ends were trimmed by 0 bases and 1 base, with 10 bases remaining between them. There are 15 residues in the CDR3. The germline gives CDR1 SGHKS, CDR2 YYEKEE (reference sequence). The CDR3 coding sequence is TGTGCCAGCAGCTTGGCGGGACGGCATAACTATGGCTACACCTTC. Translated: CASSLAGRHNYGYTF.

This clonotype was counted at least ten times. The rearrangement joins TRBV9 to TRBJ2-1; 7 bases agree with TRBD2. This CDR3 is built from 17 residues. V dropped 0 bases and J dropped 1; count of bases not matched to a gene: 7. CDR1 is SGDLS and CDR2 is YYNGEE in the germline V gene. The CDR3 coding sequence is TGTGCCAGCAGCGTAGCAGGCGGGAGTAGTTCCTACAATGAGCAGTTCTTC. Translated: CASSVAGGSSSYNEQFF.